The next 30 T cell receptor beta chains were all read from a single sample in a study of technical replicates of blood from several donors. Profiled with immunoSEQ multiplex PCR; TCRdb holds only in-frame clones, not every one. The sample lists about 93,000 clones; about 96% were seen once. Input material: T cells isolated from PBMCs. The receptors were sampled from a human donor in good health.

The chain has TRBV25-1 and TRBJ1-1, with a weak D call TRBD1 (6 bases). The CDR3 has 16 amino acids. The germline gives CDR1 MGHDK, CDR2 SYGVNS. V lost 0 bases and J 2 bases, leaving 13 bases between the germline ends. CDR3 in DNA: TGTGCCAGCAGTGAATATTCCACAGGGTCTAACACTGAAGCTTTCTTT. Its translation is CASSEYSTGSNTEAFF. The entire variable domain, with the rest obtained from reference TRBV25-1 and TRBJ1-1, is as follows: EADIYQTPRYLVIGTGKKITLECSQTMGHDKMYWYQQDPGMELHLIHYSYGVNSTEKGDLSSESTVSRIRTEHFPLTLESARPSHTSQYLCASSEYSTGSNTEAFFGQGTRLTVV.

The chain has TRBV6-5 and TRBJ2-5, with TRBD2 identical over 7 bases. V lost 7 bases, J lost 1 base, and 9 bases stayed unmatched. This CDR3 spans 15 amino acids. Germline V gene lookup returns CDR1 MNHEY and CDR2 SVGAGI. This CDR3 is CASKLSGHFQETQYF. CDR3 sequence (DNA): TGTGCCAGCAAACTTAGCGGGCACTTCCAAGAGACCCAGTACTTC.

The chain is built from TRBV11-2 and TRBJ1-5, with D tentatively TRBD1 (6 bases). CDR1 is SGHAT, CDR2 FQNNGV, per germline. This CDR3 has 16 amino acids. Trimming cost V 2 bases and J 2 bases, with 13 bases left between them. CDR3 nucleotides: TGTGCCAGCAGCTTATATCAGGGGCTAGGCAATCAGCCCCAGCATTTT. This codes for CASSLYQGLGNQPQHF.

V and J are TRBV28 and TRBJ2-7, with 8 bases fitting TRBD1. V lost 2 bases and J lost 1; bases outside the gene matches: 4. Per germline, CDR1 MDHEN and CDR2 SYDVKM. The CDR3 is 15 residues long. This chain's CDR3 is CASSLSRTGSYEQYF. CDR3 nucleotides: TGTGCCAGCAGTTTAAGTCGGACAGGGTCCTACGAGCAGTACTTC.

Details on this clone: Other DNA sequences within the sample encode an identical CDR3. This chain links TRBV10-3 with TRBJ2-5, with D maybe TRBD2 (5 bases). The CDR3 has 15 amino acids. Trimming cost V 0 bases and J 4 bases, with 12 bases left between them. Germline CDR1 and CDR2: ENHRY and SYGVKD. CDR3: CAISESSGRGETQYF. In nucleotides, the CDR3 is TGTGCCATCAGTGAGTCCAGTGGACGGGGAGAGACCCAGTACTTC.

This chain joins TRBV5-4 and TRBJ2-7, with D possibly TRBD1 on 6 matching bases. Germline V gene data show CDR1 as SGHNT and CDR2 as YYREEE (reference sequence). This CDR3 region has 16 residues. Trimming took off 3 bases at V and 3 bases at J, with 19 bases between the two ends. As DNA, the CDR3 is TGTGCCAGCAGCTCCCAGGACAGCGTGGGTTTCTACGAGCAGTACTTC. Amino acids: CASSSQDSVGFYEQYF.

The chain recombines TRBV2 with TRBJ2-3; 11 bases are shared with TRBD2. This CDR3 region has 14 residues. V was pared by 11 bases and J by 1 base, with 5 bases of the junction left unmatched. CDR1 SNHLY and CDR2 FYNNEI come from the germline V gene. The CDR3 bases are TGTGCCGACAAGACTAGCGGGGGCACAGATACGCAGTATTTT. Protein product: CADKTSGGTDTQYF.

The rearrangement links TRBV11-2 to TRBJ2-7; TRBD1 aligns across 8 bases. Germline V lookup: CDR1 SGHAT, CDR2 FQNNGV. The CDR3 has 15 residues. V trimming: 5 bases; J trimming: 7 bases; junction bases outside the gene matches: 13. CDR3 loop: CASSPRTGPLGEQYF. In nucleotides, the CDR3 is TGTGCCAGCAGCCCCCGGACAGGGCCTCTGGGTGAGCAGTACTTC.

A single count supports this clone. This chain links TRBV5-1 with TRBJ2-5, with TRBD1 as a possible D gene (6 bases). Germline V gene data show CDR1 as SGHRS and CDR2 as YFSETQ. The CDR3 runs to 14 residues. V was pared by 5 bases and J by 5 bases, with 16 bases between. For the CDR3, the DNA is TGCGCCAGCAGAGACGACAGGCGGTGGGAGACCCAGTACTTC. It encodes CASRDDRRWETQYF. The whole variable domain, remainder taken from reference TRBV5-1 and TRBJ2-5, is KAGVTQTPRYLIKTRGQQVTLSCSPISGHRSVSWYQQTPGQGLQFLFEYFSETQRNKGNFPGRFSGRQFSNSRSEMNVSTLELGDSALYLCASRDDRRWETQYFGPGTRLLVL.

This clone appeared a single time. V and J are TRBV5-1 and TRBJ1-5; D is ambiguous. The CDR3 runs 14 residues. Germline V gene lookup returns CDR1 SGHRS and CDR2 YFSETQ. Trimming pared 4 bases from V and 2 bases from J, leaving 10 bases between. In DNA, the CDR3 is TGCGCCAGCAGCCCGGTCGTGGGCAATCAGCCCCAGCATTTT. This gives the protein CASSPVVGNQPQHF.

The CDR3 reads CASSPPFPSYEQYF. In nucleotides, the CDR3 is TGTGCCAGCTCACCCCCCTTCCCTTCCTACGAGCAGTACTTC. The V and J genes are TRBV18 and TRBJ2-7; D gene uncertain. This CDR3 region has 14 residues. V lost 3 bases, J lost 1 base, and 10 bases lay in between. CDR1 is KGHSH and CDR2 is LQKENI in the germline V gene.

The CDR3 reads CASSSESLEFGRTYEQYF. In nucleotides, the CDR3 is TGTGCCAGCAGCTCCGAATCATTGGAGTTTGGTAGGACCTACGAGCAGTACTTC. This chain links TRBV7-9 with TRBJ2-7; D unclear. Trimming removed 4 bases from V and 2 bases from J, with 24 bases in between. This CDR3 is built from 18 residues. Per the germline V gene, CDR1 is SEHNR and CDR2 is FQNEAQ (reference sequence).

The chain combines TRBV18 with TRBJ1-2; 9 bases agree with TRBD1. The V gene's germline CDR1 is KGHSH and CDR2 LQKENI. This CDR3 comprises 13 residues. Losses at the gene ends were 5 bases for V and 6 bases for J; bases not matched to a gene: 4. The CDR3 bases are TGTGCCAGCTCAACAGGGACAGGGAATGGCTACACCTTC. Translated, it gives CASSTGTGNGYTF. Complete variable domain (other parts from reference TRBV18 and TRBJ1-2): NAGVMQNPRHLVRRRGQEARLRCSPMKGHSHVYWYRQLPEEGLKFMVYLQKENIIDESGMPKERFSAEFPKEGPSILRIQQVVRGDSAAYFCASSTGTGNGYTFGSGTRLTVV.

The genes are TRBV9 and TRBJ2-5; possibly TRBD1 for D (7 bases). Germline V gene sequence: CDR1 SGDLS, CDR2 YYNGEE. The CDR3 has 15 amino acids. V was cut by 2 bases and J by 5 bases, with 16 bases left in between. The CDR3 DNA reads TGTGCCAGCAGCGTGGATACAGGGGACTGGGAGACCCAGTACTTC. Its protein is CASSVDTGDWETQYF.

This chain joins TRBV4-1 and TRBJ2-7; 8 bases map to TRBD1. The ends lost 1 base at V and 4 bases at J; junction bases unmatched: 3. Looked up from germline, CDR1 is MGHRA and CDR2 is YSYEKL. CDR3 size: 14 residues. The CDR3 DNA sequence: TGCGCCAGCAGCCAAGTAACAGGGGGGTACGAGCAGTACTTC. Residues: CASSQVTGGYEQYF.

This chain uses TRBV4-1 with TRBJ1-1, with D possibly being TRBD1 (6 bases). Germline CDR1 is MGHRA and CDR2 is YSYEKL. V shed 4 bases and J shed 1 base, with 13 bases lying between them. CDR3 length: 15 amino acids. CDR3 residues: CASSPTLTGNTEAFF. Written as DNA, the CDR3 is TGCGCCAGCAGCCCCACCTTGACAGGGAACACTGAAGCTTTCTTT.

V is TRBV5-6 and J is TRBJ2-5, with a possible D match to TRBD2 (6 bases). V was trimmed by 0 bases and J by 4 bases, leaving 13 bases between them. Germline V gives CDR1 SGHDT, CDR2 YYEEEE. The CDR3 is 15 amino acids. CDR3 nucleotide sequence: TGTGCCAGCAGCTTGGTTGGCGCTAGCGCAGAGACCCAGTACTTC. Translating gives CASSLVGASAETQYF.

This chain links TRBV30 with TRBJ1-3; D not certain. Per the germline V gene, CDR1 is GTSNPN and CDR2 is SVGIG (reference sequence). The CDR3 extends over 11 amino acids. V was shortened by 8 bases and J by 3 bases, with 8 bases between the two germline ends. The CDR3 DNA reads TGTGCCAGCGAGGATGGAAACACCATATATTTT. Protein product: CASEDGNTIYF.

Written as DNA, the CDR3 is TGTGCCAGCAGCTCTGGACAGCCGAATCAGCCCCAGCATTTT. As protein: CASSSGQPNQPQHF. The V and J genes are TRBV5-6 and TRBJ1-5, with D maybe TRBD1 (6 bases). V was trimmed by 3 bases and J by 4 bases, leaving 11 bases between them. Germline loops: CDR1 SGHDT, CDR2 YYEEEE. This CDR3 spans 14 amino acids.

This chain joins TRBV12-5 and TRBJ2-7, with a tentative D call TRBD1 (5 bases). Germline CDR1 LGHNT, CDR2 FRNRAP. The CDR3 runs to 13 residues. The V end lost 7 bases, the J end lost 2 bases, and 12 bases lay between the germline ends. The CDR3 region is CASALDIAYEQYF. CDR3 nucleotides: TGTGCTAGTGCCCTGGACATTGCCTACGAGCAGTACTTC.

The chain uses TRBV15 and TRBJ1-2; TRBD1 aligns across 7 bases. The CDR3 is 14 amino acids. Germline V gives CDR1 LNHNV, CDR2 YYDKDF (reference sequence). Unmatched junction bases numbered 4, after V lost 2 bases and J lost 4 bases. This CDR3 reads CATSRHTGVYGYTF. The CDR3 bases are TGTGCCACCAGCAGACACACAGGGGTCTATGGCTACACCTTC.

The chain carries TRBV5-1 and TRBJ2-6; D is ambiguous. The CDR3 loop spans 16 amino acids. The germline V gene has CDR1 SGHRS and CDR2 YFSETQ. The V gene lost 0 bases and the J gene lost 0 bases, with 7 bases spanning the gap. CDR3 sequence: CASSLGHSSGANVLTF. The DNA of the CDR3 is TGCGCCAGCAGCTTGGGTCACAGCTCTGGGGCCAACGTCCTGACTTTC.

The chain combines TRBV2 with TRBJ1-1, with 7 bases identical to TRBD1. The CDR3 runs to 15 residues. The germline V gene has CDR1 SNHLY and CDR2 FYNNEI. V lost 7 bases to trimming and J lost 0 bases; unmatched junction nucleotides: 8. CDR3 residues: CASTRQGRLNTEAFF. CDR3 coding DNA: TGTGCCAGCACTCGACAGGGACGATTGAACACTGAAGCTTTCTTT.

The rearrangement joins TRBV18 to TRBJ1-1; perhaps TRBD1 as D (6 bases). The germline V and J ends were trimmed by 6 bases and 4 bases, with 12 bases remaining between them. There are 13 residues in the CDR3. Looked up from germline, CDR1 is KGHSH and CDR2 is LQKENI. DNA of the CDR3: TGTGCCAGCTCCGCGACAGGAACCACTGAAGCTTTCTTT. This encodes CASSATGTTEAFF.

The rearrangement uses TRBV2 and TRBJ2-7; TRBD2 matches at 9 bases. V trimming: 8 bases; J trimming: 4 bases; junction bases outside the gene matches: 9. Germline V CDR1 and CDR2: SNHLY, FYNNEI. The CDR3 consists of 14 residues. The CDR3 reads CASATGTSFYEQYF. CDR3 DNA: TGTGCCAGCGCAACCGGGACTAGCTTTTACGAGCAGTACTTC.

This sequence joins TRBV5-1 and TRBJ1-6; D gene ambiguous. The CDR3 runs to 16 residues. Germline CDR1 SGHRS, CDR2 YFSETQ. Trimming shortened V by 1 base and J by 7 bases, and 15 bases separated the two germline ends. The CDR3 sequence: CASSLWSGELNSPLHF. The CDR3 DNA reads TGCGCCAGCAGCTTGTGGTCAGGCGAACTGAATTCACCCCTCCACTTT.

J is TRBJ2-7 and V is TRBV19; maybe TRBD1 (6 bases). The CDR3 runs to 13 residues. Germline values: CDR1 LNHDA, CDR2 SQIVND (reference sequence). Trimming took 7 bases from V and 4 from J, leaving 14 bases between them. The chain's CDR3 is CASTPRGSYEQYF. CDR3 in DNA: TGTGCCAGTACACCCAGGGGATCTTACGAGCAGTACTTC.

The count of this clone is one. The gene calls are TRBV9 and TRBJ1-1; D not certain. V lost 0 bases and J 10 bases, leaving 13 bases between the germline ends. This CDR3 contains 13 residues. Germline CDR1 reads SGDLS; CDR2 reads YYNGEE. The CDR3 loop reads CASSVGWREGAFF. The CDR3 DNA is TGTGCCAGCAGCGTAGGATGGAGGGAAGGAGCTTTCTTT.

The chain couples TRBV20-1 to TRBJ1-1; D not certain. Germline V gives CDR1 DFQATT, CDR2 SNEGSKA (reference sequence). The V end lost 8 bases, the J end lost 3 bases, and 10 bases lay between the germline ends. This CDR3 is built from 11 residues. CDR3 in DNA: TGCAGTTACCTCGGGGACACTGAAGCTTTCTTT. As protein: CSYLGDTEAFF.

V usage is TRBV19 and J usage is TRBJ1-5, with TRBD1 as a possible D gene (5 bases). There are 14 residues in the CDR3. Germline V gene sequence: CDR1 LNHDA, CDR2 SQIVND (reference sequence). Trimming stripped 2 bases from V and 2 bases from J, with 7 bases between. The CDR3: CASSIRGGNQPQHF. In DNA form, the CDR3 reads TGTGCCAGTAGTATAAGGGGCGGCAATCAGCCCCAGCATTTT.